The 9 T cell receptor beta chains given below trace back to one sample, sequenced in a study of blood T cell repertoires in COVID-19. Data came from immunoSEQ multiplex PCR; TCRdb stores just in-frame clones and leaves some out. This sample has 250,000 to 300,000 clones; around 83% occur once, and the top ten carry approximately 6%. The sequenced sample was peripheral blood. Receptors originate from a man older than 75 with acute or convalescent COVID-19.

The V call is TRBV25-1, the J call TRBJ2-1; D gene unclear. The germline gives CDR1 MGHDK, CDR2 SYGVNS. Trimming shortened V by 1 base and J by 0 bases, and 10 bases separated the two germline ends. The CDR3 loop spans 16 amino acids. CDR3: CASSESGPSSYNEQFF. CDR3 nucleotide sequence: TGTGCCAGCAGTGAATCTGGGCCGAGCTCCTACAATGAGCAGTTCTTC.

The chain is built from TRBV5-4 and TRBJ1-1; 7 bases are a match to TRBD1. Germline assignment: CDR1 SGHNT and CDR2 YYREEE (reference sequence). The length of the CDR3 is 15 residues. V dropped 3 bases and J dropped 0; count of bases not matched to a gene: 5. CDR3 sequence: CASSSGQNMNTEAFF. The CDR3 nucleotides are TGTGCCAGCAGCTCGGGACAGAATATGAACACTGAAGCTTTCTTT.

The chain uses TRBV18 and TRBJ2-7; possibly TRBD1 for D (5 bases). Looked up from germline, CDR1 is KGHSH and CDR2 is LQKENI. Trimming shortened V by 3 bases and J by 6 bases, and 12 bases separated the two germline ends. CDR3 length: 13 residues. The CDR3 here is CASSPPIQGEQYF. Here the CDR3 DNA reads TGTGCCAGCTCACCCCCGATCCAGGGCGAGCAGTACTTC.

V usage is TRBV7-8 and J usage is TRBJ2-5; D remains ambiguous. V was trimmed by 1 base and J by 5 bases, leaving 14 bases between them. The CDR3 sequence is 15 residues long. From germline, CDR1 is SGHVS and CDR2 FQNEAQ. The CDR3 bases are TGTGCCAGCAGCTTAGATGTCACCCTCAGGGAGACCCAGTACTTC. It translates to CASSLDVTLRETQYF.

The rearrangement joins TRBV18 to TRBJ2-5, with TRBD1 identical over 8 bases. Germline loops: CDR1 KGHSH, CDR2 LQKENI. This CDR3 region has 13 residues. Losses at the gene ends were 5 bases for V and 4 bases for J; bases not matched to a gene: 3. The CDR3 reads CASSGDRGETQYF. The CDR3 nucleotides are TGTGCCAGCTCAGGCGACAGGGGAGAGACCCAGTACTTC.

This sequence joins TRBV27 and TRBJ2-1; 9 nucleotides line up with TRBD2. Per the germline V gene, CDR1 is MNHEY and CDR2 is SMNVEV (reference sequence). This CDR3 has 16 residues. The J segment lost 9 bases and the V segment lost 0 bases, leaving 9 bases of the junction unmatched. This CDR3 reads CASSLSPAGGPGEQFF. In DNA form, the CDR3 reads TGTGCCAGCAGTTTATCCCCGGCGGGAGGGCCGGGTGAGCAGTTCTTC.

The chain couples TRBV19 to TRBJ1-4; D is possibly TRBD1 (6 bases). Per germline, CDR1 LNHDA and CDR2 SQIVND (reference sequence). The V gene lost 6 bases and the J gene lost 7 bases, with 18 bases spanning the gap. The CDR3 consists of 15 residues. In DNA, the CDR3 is TGTGCCAGTAGCCGGCGAGGACAGCGGGGTGAAAAACTGTTTTTT. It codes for CASSRRGQRGEKLFF. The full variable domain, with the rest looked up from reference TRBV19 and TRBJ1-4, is DGGITQSPKYLFRKEGQNVTLSCEQNLNHDAMYWYRQDPGQGLRLIYYSQIVNDFQKGDIAEGYSVSREKKESFPLTVTSAQKNPTAFYLCASSRRGQRGEKLFFGSGTQLSVL.

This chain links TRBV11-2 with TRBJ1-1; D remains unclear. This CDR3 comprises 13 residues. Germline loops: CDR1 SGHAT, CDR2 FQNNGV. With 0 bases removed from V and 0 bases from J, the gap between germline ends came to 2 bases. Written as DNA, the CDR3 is TGTGCCAGCAGCTTAGACGTGAACACTGAAGCTTTCTTT. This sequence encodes CASSLDVNTEAFF.

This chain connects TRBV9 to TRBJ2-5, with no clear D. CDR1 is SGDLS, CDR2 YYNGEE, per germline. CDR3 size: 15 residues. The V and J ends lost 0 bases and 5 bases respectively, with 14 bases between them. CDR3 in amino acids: CASSVGVSPVETQYF. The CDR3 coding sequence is TGTGCCAGCAGCGTAGGTGTCTCCCCCGTGGAGACCCAGTACTTC.